This T cell receptor beta chain was obtained from a study of T cell repertoires in ileal Crohn's disease. The overall study: Patients had a median roughly 8-year disease duration, and approximately 35% were active smokers. About half of patients got postoperative therapy: approximately twelve thiopurines, around 19 anti-TNF. Study-level points and caveats: Compared with non-smokers, active smokers at surgery showed more clonal expansions.

Sequenced by immunoSEQ multiplex PCR; TCRdb stores in-frame clones only, minus some. Of 1,000 to 1,200 clones listed, about nine tenths are singletons. This CDR3 is 16 amino acids long. Trimming removed 2 bases from V and 4 bases from J; junction bases left unmatched: 7. Per germline, CDR1 LNHDA and CDR2 SQIVND (reference sequence). The sorted cells were lamina propria lymphocytes from surgical specimens, first isolated by density gradient. To note about this clone: Its antigen is unidentified.

The gene calls are TRBV19 and TRBJ1-1, with 10 bases lining up with TRBD1. Sequencing was performed on CD4+ T cells sorted from the ileum. This clonotype was sampled from an adult with Crohn's disease. CDR3 loop: CASSIRDRGDGTEAFF. CDR3 coding DNA: TGTGCCAGTAGTATACGGGACAGGGGTGATGGCACTGAAGCTTTCTTT.